Here is one T cell receptor (beta chain) with its context. In its sample, this clonotype was seen a few times. The specificity of this receptor is unknown. Nothing much larger sits one base from this clone, and base qualities are not available. This record belongs to a study of MAIT cells during Salmonella Paratyphi A infection (dated 2017 in TCRdb). Describing the broader study: Adult volunteers aged 18 to 60 ingested a single dose of 1-5x10^3 CFU of S. Paratyphi A strain NVGH308. Ciprofloxacin 500 mg twice daily for 14 days, starting at diagnosis, was given to diagnosed volunteers. What the research found in general, with its limitations: Diagnosed volunteers showed more expansion or contraction among top five MAIT clonotypes than healthy controls (roughly 0.5 versus 0.14), suggesting infection-driven repertoire reshaping. The availability of volunteer samples limited the sample sizes, but these sizes were considered adequate to detect differences between groups. A significant decrease in the space occupied by over-represented MAIT clonotypes was found from baseline to mid-infection (roughly 0.17 to 0.10), whereas no significant post-infection difference was found. MAIT cell TRBV usage was oligoclonal with a preference for TRBV20 and TRBV6, and infection did not appear to change this usage.

The CDR3 measures 14 amino acids from cysteine to phenylalanine. The retained sequence is limited to the CDR3, 42 bases, with the frame set at the first base. Deletion took 2 bases off V and 0 bases off J, with a span of 2 bases between the germline ends. In the germline V gene, CDR1 corresponds to MRHNA and CDR2 to SNTAGT. The meaning of the sample's time point label: after infection, following antibiotic treatment. MAIT cells, defined as Valpha7.2+ CD161+ T cells, were identified and sorted by flow cytometry. Circulating MAIT cell TCRbeta repertoires were profiled longitudinally in roughly 6 volunteers who developed enteric fever after controlled oral challenge with live Salmonella Paratyphi A. Every diagnosed volunteer provided MAIT cell samples at three timepoints: pre-infection, mid-infection and post-infection. Enteric fever was diagnosed on the basis of Paratyphi A bacteremia and/or persistent fever above 38 degrees C lasting more than 12 hours. Infection was diagnosed in challenged volunteers between day 4 and day 7 after challenge. For RNA extraction, about 4,500 to 11,000 MAIT cells from each sample were sorted straight into RNAqueous-Micro lysis buffer. Lymphoprep gradient centrifugation was used to isolate peripheral blood mononuclear cells from blood samples and leukocyte cones. A BD FACSAria Fusion or BD FACSAria III sorter was used for cell sorting.

Receptor libraries were prepared by 5' RACE. TCRbeta was amplified by two rounds of PCR with Phusion High-Fidelity polymerase, and sample-specific barcodes were added in the primers. Template-switch cDNA synthesis with SMARTScribe reverse transcriptase and a TRBC-specific primer was used to generate TCRbeta libraries. After barcoding, samples were pooled and then prepared using the NEBNext Ultra DNA Library Prep Kit for Illumina. Sequencing of libraries was performed on an Illumina MiSeq with the MiSeq reagent kit v2, 300 cycles. The paper's data handling went like this. Jemultiplexer demultiplexed the reads by barcode, and MiTCR with default parameters aligned the reads. VDJtools removed non-functional sequences, and clonotypes were defined by amino acid sequence, with clonotype frequencies based on assigned sequence reads. Clonal space homeostasis binned clonotypes by frequency as over-represented (0.05-1), large, medium and small. The raw public data were reprocessed by TCRdb itself: fastp quality trimming at Q25, MiXCR clonotype calling, in-frame beta chains only. Each entry merges the rows of one CDR3 protein and shows their most common DNA and genes. TCRdb's processing, not the authors' own work, is the source of the V and J calls. The sample data list about a thousand distinct CDR3 sequences, and over 20% of these were observed just once. The ten most abundant clones make up 30% to 45% of the sample.

This specimen was MAIT cells from blood, taken at the last sampling point of the challenge study. This receptor chain uses TRBV6-4 and TRBJ2-6; the D gene is not confidently resolved. The clonotype comes from a person between 18 and 75 years old who was deliberately infected with Salmonella Paratyphi A in a paratyphoid fever challenge study. The bases read TGTGCCAGCAGTGACAACTCTGGGGCCAACGTCCTGACTTTC. Its product reads: CASSDNSGANVLTF.